The rows below give T cell receptor beta chains drawn from one sample of a study of shared clonotypes between healthy human individuals. Assay used: immunoSEQ multiplex PCR; TCRdb lists only in-frame clones, some missing. This repertoire shows millions of clones, 90% to 95% found once; its top ten account for roughly 0.36%. What was sequenced was naive CD4+ T cells from PBMCs. The receptors were gathered from a man aged 18 to 30 in good health. Some clones in this sample may be carry-over from other donors' samples. Each CDR3 is given with its conserved first and last residue. Fields, in order: V gene, J gene, clone size, D gene, CDR3 length, CDR3 protein, CDR3 DNA. The D gene is left open where the match is weak. Not every row has a clone size; where given, it reads once, few, many or a size class.

v_call: TRBV14; j_call: TRBJ2-3; clone_size: -; d_call: -; cdr3_length: 12; cdr3_aa: CASSQGLSQVYF; cdr3_nt: TGTGCCAGCAGCCAGGGACTTAGTCAAGTGTATTTT
v_call: TRBV9; j_call: TRBJ2-3; clone_size: -; d_call: -; cdr3_length: 15; cdr3_aa: CASSVGGRGSDTQYF; cdr3_nt: TGTGCCAGCAGCGTAGGTGGCCGAGGGTCAGATACGCAGTATTTT
v_call: TRBV19; j_call: TRBJ1-5; clone_size: -; d_call: -; cdr3_length: 15; cdr3_aa: CASSGEGLGNQPQHF; cdr3_nt: TGTGCCAGCTCCGGGGAGGGGCTGGGCAATCAGCCCCAGCATTTT
v_call: TRBV5-1; j_call: TRBJ1-4; clone_size: -; d_call: TRBD1; cdr3_length: 14; cdr3_aa: CASSSGTGKEKLFF; cdr3_nt: TGCGCCAGCAGTTCCGGGACAGGGAAAGAAAAACTGTTTTTT
v_call: TRBV7-9; j_call: TRBJ2-4; clone_size: -; d_call: TRBD1; cdr3_length: 14; cdr3_aa: CASSLPDRGNIQYF; cdr3_nt: TGTGCCAGCAGCTTACCGGACAGGGGAAACATTCAGTACTTC
v_call: TRBV6-1; j_call: TRBJ1-3; clone_size: -; d_call: TRBD1; cdr3_length: 15; cdr3_aa: CASSELQDRGNTIYF; cdr3_nt: TGTGCCAGCAGTGAACTACAGGACAGGGGAAACACCATATATTTT
v_call: TRBV4-2; j_call: TRBJ2-1; clone_size: -; d_call: TRBD2; cdr3_length: 15; cdr3_aa: CASSQESGRANEQFF; cdr3_nt: TGTGCCAGCAGCCAAGAAAGTGGGAGGGCCAATGAGCAGTTCTTC
v_call: TRBV7-6; j_call: TRBJ2-1; clone_size: -; d_call: TRBD2; cdr3_length: 18; cdr3_aa: CASSRGTSGSLGNNEQFF; cdr3_nt: TGTGCCAGCAGCCGTGGGACTAGCGGGAGTTTAGGAAACAATGAGCAGTTCTTC
v_call: TRBV7-3; j_call: TRBJ2-1; clone_size: -; d_call: TRBD2; cdr3_length: 15; cdr3_aa: CASSLSLAGDNEQFF; cdr3_nt: TGTGCCAGCAGCTTAAGTCTAGCGGGAGACAATGAGCAGTTCTTC
v_call: TRBV7-9; j_call: TRBJ1-2; clone_size: -; d_call: -; cdr3_length: 17; cdr3_aa: CASSTEFMAGGLYGYTF; cdr3_nt: TGTGCCAGCAGCACCGAGTTCATGGCAGGAGGCCTATATGGCTACACCTTC
v_call: TRBV29-1; j_call: TRBJ1-2; clone_size: -; d_call: TRBD1; cdr3_length: 14; cdr3_aa: CSVSPDRGRDGYTF; cdr3_nt: TGCAGCGTTAGTCCGGACAGGGGGCGAGATGGCTACACCTTC
v_call: TRBV25-1; j_call: TRBJ2-6; clone_size: -; d_call: -; cdr3_length: 15; cdr3_aa: CAISGSGLGANVLTF; cdr3_nt: TGTGCCATCTCAGGCTCAGGGCTCGGGGCCAACGTCCTGACTTTC
v_call: TRBV5-5; j_call: TRBJ2-1; clone_size: -; d_call: TRBD2; cdr3_length: 16; cdr3_aa: CASSLPSSGRDNEQFF; cdr3_nt: TGTGCCAGCAGCCTCCCGTCTAGCGGGAGGGACAATGAGCAGTTCTTC
v_call: TRBV5-1; j_call: TRBJ2-5; clone_size: -; d_call: TRBD1; cdr3_length: 17; cdr3_aa: CASSYPKGAPLQETQYF; cdr3_nt: TGCGCCAGCAGCTACCCTAAGGGGGCCCCCCTACAAGAGACCCAGTACTTC
v_call: TRBV27; j_call: TRBJ2-7; clone_size: -; d_call: TRBD1; cdr3_length: 14; cdr3_aa: CASSLRQGAYEQYF; cdr3_nt: TGTGCCAGCAGTTTACGACAGGGAGCCTACGAGCAGTACTTC
v_call: TRBV2; j_call: TRBJ2-7; clone_size: once; d_call: TRBD1; cdr3_length: 14; cdr3_aa: CASSPGTGSYEQYF; cdr3_nt: TGTGCCAGCAGCCCCGGGACAGGGTCCTACGAGCAGTACTTC